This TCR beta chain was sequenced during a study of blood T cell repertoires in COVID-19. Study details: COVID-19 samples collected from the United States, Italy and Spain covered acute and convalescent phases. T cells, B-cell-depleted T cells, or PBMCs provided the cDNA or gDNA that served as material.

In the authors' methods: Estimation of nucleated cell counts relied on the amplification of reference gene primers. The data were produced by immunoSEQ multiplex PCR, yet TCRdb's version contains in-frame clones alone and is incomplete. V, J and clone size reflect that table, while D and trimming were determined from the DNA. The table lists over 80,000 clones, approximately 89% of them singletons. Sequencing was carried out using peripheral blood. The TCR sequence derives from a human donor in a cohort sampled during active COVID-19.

CDR3 loop: CASGGAGPTYEQYF. The CDR3 DNA reads as TGTGCCAGCGGGGGAGCGGGACCGACCTACGAGCAGTACTTC. This sequence joins TRBV11-1 and TRBJ2-7; 7 nucleotides align to TRBD2. Germline V gene sequence: CDR1 SGHAT, CDR2 FQDESV (reference sequence). The CDR3 runs 14 residues. V lost 8 bases to trimming and J lost 2 bases; unmatched junction nucleotides: 9.